This T cell receptor (beta chain) was recorded in a study of shared clonotypes between healthy human individuals. At the level of the study: Two female and a few male donors aged 18 to 49 were enrolled.

The CDR3 is 15 residues long. Trimming stripped 1 base from V and 5 bases from J, with 14 bases between. Germline values: CDR1 SGHAT, CDR2 FQNNGV. CD45RO-negative, CCR7-positively selected cells formed the naive CD8 fraction, excluding terminally differentiated effector memory CD45RA+ cells. Using immunoSEQ multiplex PCR, the repertoire was profiled, and TCRdb retains in-frame clones only, with some absent. Seen here are hundreds of thousands of clones, about 95% observed once, and the top ten hold less than 0.12%. The sequence came from a woman aged 25 to 39 in good health. Material for sequencing was naive CD8+ T cells sorted from blood. This chain uses TRBV11-2 with TRBJ1-1; D remains unclear. CDR3 DNA: TGTGCCAGCAGCTTAGTAAGGGCCCCGGGAACTGAAGCTTTCTTT. Its protein product is CASSLVRAPGTEAFF.